The 32 T cell receptor beta chains below all came from one sample that was sequenced in a study of shared clonotypes between healthy human individuals (dated by TCRdb to 2020 to 2022). Libraries were made using the immunoSEQ multiplex PCR assay. TCRdb took this table from immuneACCESS and kept in-frame rearrangements with V and J called. Such tables lack part of the clones; where checked against another copy, unresolved V genes explain under half of the gap, and the rest is unexplained. The sample table lists about 680,000 clones, roughly 72% of them with a count of one. The ten biggest clones cover around 1.8% of the sample. Sequenced material: memory CD4+ T cells sorted from blood. The cell subset or site label here, explained by the study, means: CD45RA-negative fraction. Source of these receptors: a woman aged 30 to 39 in good health.

This clone was counted between two and nine times. The chain has TRBV10-1 and TRBJ1-1; tentative D call: TRBD1 (5 bases). The V end was cut by 2 bases, the J end by 3 bases, with 10 bases between. Germline-derived CDR1 and CDR2 are WNHNN and SYGVQD (reference sequence). The CDR3 loop spans 14 amino acids. The CDR3 loop is CASSEPGMHTEAFF. The CDR3 coding sequence is TGCGCCAGCAGTGAGCCAGGGATGCACACTGAAGCTTTCTTT.

The CDR3 sequence: CASSQASGTGIVKLFF. The CDR3 DNA reads as TGTGCCAGCAGCCAAGCCTCCGGGACAGGGATCGTAAAACTGTTTTTT. V and J are TRBV14 and TRBJ1-4, with TRBD1 identical over 9 bases. The germline V gene encodes CDR1 SGHDN and CDR2 FVKESK. The ends lost 1 base at V and 10 bases at J; junction bases unmatched: 10. CDR3 length: 16 residues.

The chain combines TRBV5-1 with TRBJ2-3; tentatively, D is TRBD2 (6 bases). Trimming took off 5 bases at V and 6 bases at J, with 19 bases between the two ends. This CDR3 comprises 15 residues. The germline V gene encodes CDR1 SGHRS and CDR2 YFSETQ. The DNA of the CDR3 is TGCGCCAGCAGGACCCCCTACGGGAGAGCTGATACGCAGTATTTT. Its protein is CASRTPYGRADTQYF. Combining the CDR3 with reference TRBV5-1 and TRBJ2-3 gives the whole variable domain KAGVTQTPRYLIKTRGQQVTLSCSPISGHRSVSWYQQTPGQGLQFLFEYFSETQRNKGNFPGRFSGRQFSNSRSEMNVSTLELGDSALYLCASRTPYGRADTQYFGPGTRLTVL.

This sequence joins TRBV19 and TRBJ2-7, with D possibly being TRBD1 or TRBD2 (5 bases each). The CDR3 covers 14 residues. The germline V gene has CDR1 LNHDA and CDR2 SQIVND (reference sequence). The ends were cut back, 6 bases at V and 3 bases at J, with 15 bases in the middle. CDR3 DNA sequence: TGTGCCAGTAGCCTCCGGGACGGCTACTACGAGCAGTACTTC. Translation gives CASSLRDGYYEQYF.

The sample holds one count of this clone. The V call is TRBV19, the J call TRBJ2-5, with 7 bases identical to TRBD1. There are 16 residues in the CDR3. Germline-derived CDR1 and CDR2 are LNHDA and SQIVND (reference sequence). V trimming: 0 bases; J trimming: 0 bases; junction bases outside the gene matches: 4. CDR3 in amino acids: CASSIDGTAYQETQYF. The CDR3 nucleotides are TGTGCCAGTAGTATAGACGGGACAGCCTACCAAGAGACCCAGTACTTC.

The V gene is TRBV2, the J gene TRBJ2-7; 8 bases map to TRBD2. V was pared by 5 bases and J by 5 bases, with 8 bases of the junction left unmatched. This CDR3 spans 14 amino acids. Germline V CDR1 and CDR2: SNHLY, FYNNEI. DNA of the CDR3: TGTGCCAGCAGTCCCGACGGGAGGGCACACGAGCAGTACTTC. Translating gives CASSPDGRAHEQYF. The variable domain in full, completed from reference TRBV2 and TRBJ2-7, reads EPEVTQTPSHQVTQMGQEVILRCVPISNHLYFYWYRQILGQKVEFLVSFYNNEISEKSEIFDDQFSVERPDGSNFTLKIRSTKLEDSAMYFCASSPDGRAHEQYFGPGTRLTVT.

The chain links TRBV7-2 to TRBJ1-4; 7 nucleotides match TRBD1. The germline V gene encodes CDR1 SGHTA and CDR2 FQGNSA. The length of the CDR3 is 12 residues. Trimming took 5 bases from V and 15 from J; bases not matched to a gene: 9. Here the CDR3 reads CASSKRAGGVFF. For the CDR3, the DNA is TGTGCCAGCAGCAAAAGAGCAGGGGGAGTGTTTTTT.

V gene TRBV4-1 combines with J gene TRBJ2-1, with 12 bases matching TRBD2. The junction had 5 bases not matched to a gene; V was cut back by 4 bases and J by 7 bases. This CDR3 has 15 residues. Germline CDR1 reads MGHRA; CDR2 reads YSYEKL. Here the CDR3 reads CASSPSGRAENEQFF. In DNA form, the CDR3 reads TGCGCCAGCAGCCCTAGCGGGAGGGCCGAAAATGAGCAGTTCTTC.

V is TRBV28 and J is TRBJ1-5; D remains ambiguous. Germline CDR1 and CDR2: MDHEN and SYDVKM. CDR3 size: 12 residues. V lost 1 base and J 7 bases, leaving 5 bases between the germline ends. The DNA for the CDR3 is TGTGCCAGCAGTTTATCTTTCCAGCCCCAGCATTTT. It encodes CASSLSFQPQHF.

In this sample, this clone turned up once. The CDR3 nucleotides are TGTGCCAGCAGCCTACTGCTAGCGGGAAAGCGCTACGAGCAGTACTTC. Its protein product is CASSLLLAGKRYEQYF. The chain employs TRBV7-6 and TRBJ2-7, with 9 bases matching TRBD2. Germline values: CDR1 SGHVS, CDR2 FNYEAQ. J gave up 3 bases and V 5 bases, and 11 bases lay outside the gene matches. This CDR3 has 16 amino acids.

This clone was observed a few times. The chain joins TRBV25-1 to TRBJ2-1; 11 nucleotides agree with TRBD2. Per germline, CDR1 MGHDK and CDR2 SYGVNS. The J segment lost 2 bases and the V segment lost 5 bases, leaving 11 bases of the junction unmatched. The CDR3 spans 18 residues. CDR3 amino acids: CASSTPGLAVGAYNEQFF. CDR3 DNA sequence: TGTGCCAGCAGTACCCCGGGACTAGCGGTCGGCGCCTACAATGAGCAGTTCTTC.

The rearrangement joins TRBV30 to TRBJ1-4, with D uncertain. Germline V gene lookup returns CDR1 GTSNPN and CDR2 SVGIG (reference sequence). V was clipped by 5 bases and J by 0 bases, with 19 bases between them. CDR3 size: 17 residues. The CDR3 region is CAWVRPGPTATNEKLFF. The CDR3 DNA is TGTGCCTGGGTCCGGCCCGGCCCAACAGCAACTAATGAAAAACTGTTTTTT. The variable domain in full, with the rest retrieved from reference TRBV30 and TRBJ1-4, is SQTIHQWPATLVQPVGSPLSLECTVEGTSNPNLYWYRQAAGRGLQLLFYSVGIGQISSEVPQNLSASRPQDRQFILSSKKLLLSDSGFYLCAWVRPGPTATNEKLFFGSGTQLSVL.

This chain uses TRBV5-4 with TRBJ2-3; TRBD1 might be the D (5 bases). Germline V gene data show CDR1 as SGHNT and CDR2 as YYREEE (reference sequence). V lost 1 base, J lost 2 bases, and 11 bases lay in between. The CDR3 is 15 residues long. The CDR3 DNA is TGTGCCAGCAGCTTGTTAGGGGTTTCCACAGATACGCAGTATTTT. Its protein product is CASSLLGVSTDTQYF. Full variable domain (missing parts from reference TRBV5-4 and TRBJ2-3): ETGVTQSPTHLIKTRGQQVTLRCSSQSGHNTVSWYQQALGQGPQFIFQYYREEENGRGNFPPRFSGLQFPNYSSELNVNALELDDSALYLCASSLLGVSTDTQYFGPGTRLTVL.

This clone was seen only a few times. V and J are TRBV7-9 and TRBJ1-2, with D perhaps matching TRBD1 (5 bases). The CDR3 loop spans 12 amino acids. Germline assignment: CDR1 SEHNR and CDR2 FQNEAQ (reference sequence). Trimming took off 4 bases at V and 6 bases at J, with 9 bases between the two ends. CDR3 DNA: TGTGCCAGCAGCTCGTTAGGGGATGGCTACACCTTC. It yields the protein CASSSLGDGYTF.

A note on this clone: This CDR3 is also generated by other DNA sequences in the sample. This rearrangement joins TRBV7-9 to TRBJ2-3; the D is unclear. Germline CDR1 reads SEHNR; CDR2 reads FQNEAQ (reference sequence). The CDR3 runs to 14 residues. Trimming removed 1 base from V and 2 bases from J, with 7 bases in between. In DNA form, the CDR3 reads TGTGCCAGCAGCTTAGTCGAATTCACAGATACGCAGTATTTT. Amino acids: CASSLVEFTDTQYF.

This clone was seen a single time. The rearrangement joins TRBV28 to TRBJ1-1; possibly TRBD1 for D (6 bases). The germline gives CDR1 MDHEN, CDR2 SYDVKM. The V gene lost 8 bases and the J gene lost 7 bases, with 23 bases spanning the gap. There are 15 residues in the CDR3. The chain's CDR3 is CASYSGQSGTGEAFF. The CDR3 region has the DNA TGTGCCAGCTATTCCGGACAGAGCGGAACAGGTGAAGCTTTCTTT. The variable domain in full, completed from reference TRBV28 and TRBJ1-1, reads DVKVTQSSRYLVKRTGEKVFLECVQDMDHENMFWYRQDPGLGLRLIYFSYDVKMKEKGDIPEGYSVSREKKERFSLILESASTNQTSMYLCASYSGQSGTGEAFFGQGTRLTVV.

V is TRBV28 and J is TRBJ2-3, with 13 bases identical to TRBD2. Germline values: CDR1 MDHEN, CDR2 SYDVKM. The trim removed 5 bases at V and 2 bases at J, leaving 10 bases unmatched. CDR3 length equals 18 residues. CDR3 protein: CASSPNSGTSGNTDTQYF. CDR3 DNA: TGTGCCAGCAGTCCTAATTCCGGGACTAGCGGGAACACAGATACGCAGTATTTT. Together with reference TRBV28 and TRBJ2-3, the CDR3 gives the full variable domain: DVKVTQSSRYLVKRTGEKVFLECVQDMDHENMFWYRQDPGLGLRLIYFSYDVKMKEKGDIPEGYSVSREKKERFSLILESASTNQTSMYLCASSPNSGTSGNTDTQYFGPGTRLTVL.

This clone has a handful of counts. The chain recombines TRBV2 with TRBJ2-6; 7 bases agree with TRBD1. The CDR3 totals 14 residues. V shed 6 bases and J 6 bases; nucleotides not matched to a gene: 5. Germline CDR1 is SNHLY and CDR2 is FYNNEI. The CDR3 reads CASRGTAEANVLTF. CDR3 coding DNA: TGTGCCAGCAGGGGGACAGCTGAGGCCAACGTCCTGACTTTC.

This clone was found many times. Other DNA sequences in this specimen translate into the identical CDR3. The V gene is TRBV2, the J gene TRBJ2-7, with 7 bases identical to TRBD1. Trimming removed 7 bases from V and 3 bases from J; junction bases left unmatched: 3. This CDR3 contains 12 residues. In germline, CDR1 is SNHLY, CDR2 FYNNEI. The CDR3 reads CASTGQSYEQYF. Written as DNA, the CDR3 is TGTGCCAGCACGGGACAGAGCTACGAGCAGTACTTC.

This clone was counted many times. This sample includes further DNA sequences coding for the same CDR3. The rearrangement uses TRBV7-9 and TRBJ2-4; D is uncertain. V was cut by 1 base and J by 8 bases, with 9 bases left in between. This CDR3 is built from 13 residues. The germline CDR1 and CDR2 sequences are SEHNR and FQNEAQ (reference sequence). CDR3 loop: CASSLGGRDIQYF. The CDR3 region has the DNA TGTGCCAGCAGCTTAGGGGGAAGGGACATTCAGTACTTC. The whole variable domain, remainder taken from reference TRBV7-9 and TRBJ2-4, is DTGVSQNPRHKITKRGQNVTFRCDPISEHNRLYWYRQTLGQGPEFLTYFQNEAQLEKSRLLSDRFSAERPKGSFSTLEIQRTEQGDSAMYLCASSLGGRDIQYFGAGTRLSVL.

The V gene is TRBV6-5, the J gene TRBJ1-4; D gene unclear. The CDR3 covers 14 residues. With 2 bases removed from V and 2 bases from J, the gap between germline ends came to 6 bases. Germline CDR1 MNHEY, CDR2 SVGAGI. DNA of the CDR3: TGTGCCAGCAGTTACCGGTCGACTAATGAAAAACTGTTTTTT. Translation gives CASSYRSTNEKLFF.

A few counts support this clone. J is TRBJ1-4 and V is TRBV7-2; unclear D gene. Germline CDR1 reads SGHTA; CDR2 reads FQGNSA. Trimming removed 7 bases from V and 1 base from J, with 13 bases in between. There are 15 residues in the CDR3. The CDR3 DNA follows: TGTGCCAGCACTATCCCGGGCAGAACTAATGAAAAACTGTTTTTT. This encodes CASTIPGRTNEKLFF.

The rearrangement joins TRBV28 to TRBJ1-2, with 8 bases aligning to TRBD1. This CDR3 has 17 amino acids. Germline CDR1 is MDHEN and CDR2 is SYDVKM. The junction had 12 bases not matched to a gene; V was cut back by 6 bases and J by 0 bases. CDR3 sequence reads: CASRGAGQAEANYGYTF. CDR3 sequence (DNA): TGTGCCAGCAGGGGCGCGGGACAGGCAGAAGCTAACTATGGCTACACCTTC.

The genes are TRBV9 and TRBJ1-2, with no clear D. Trimming pared 0 bases from V and 3 bases from J, leaving 9 bases between. This CDR3 contains 14 residues. Looked up from germline, CDR1 is SGDLS and CDR2 is YYNGEE. The chain's CDR3 is CASSVAYEDYGYTF. The CDR3 DNA is TGTGCCAGCAGCGTAGCTTATGAGGACTATGGCTACACCTTC.

The chain links TRBV7-7 to TRBJ2-3; 9 bases agree with TRBD1. With V trimmed by 2 bases and J by 4 bases, 4 bases remained unmatched. CDR3 length: 15 residues. CDR1 and CDR2 from the germline V gene are SSHAT and FNYEAQ (reference sequence). For the CDR3, the DNA is TGTGCCAGCAGCTTAACAGGGGGCGCCTCAGATACGCAGTATTTT. This translates into CASSLTGGASDTQYF.

This clone appeared a single time. The chain employs TRBV18 and TRBJ1-5, with D maybe TRBD1 (5 bases). Trimming stripped 4 bases from V and 3 bases from J, with 13 bases between. CDR3 size: 15 residues. Germline lookup yields CDR1 KGHSH and CDR2 LQKENI. CDR3 sequence reads: CASSRPGTSNQPQHF. CDR3 nucleotide sequence: TGTGCCAGCTCACGCCCCGGGACCTCCAATCAGCCCCAGCATTTT.

The chain carries TRBV7-8 and TRBJ2-1; D remains unclear. The germline V gene has CDR1 SGHVS and CDR2 FQNEAQ. Trimming left V 1 base short and J 7 bases short, with 17 bases between. This CDR3 has 16 amino acids. Here the CDR3 DNA reads TGTGCCAGCAGCTTAGAGGCACCACGCTTTGGAAATGAGCAGTTCTTC. Amino acid sequence: CASSLEAPRFGNEQFF.

About this clone: The junction departs from germline at one end; a sequencing error may be responsible. The V call is TRBV28, the J call TRBJ1-1; no definite D call. Germline V gene lookup returns CDR1 MDHEN and CDR2 SYDVKM. CDR3 length: 13 residues. The CDR3 loop is CASGFEQNTEAFF. The CDR3 DNA sequence: TGTGCCAGCGGTTTCGAGCAGAACACTGAAGCTTTCTTT.

The rearrangement links TRBV4-2 to TRBJ2-1; 7 bases agree with TRBD2. V gave up 4 bases and J gave up 6 bases; unmatched junction bases: 18. Germline-derived CDR1 and CDR2 are LGHNA and YNFKEQ. The CDR3 has 18 residues. The CDR3 nucleotides read TGTGCCAGCAGCCGACCACTCCTAGAGGCGGGAGACTCCAATGAGCAGTTCTTC. This sequence encodes CASSRPLLEAGDSNEQFF.

This clone was observed a handful of times. The chain uses TRBV28 and TRBJ2-7; 7 nucleotides line up with TRBD2. The trim removed 2 bases at V and 4 bases at J, leaving 5 bases unmatched. The CDR3 sequence is 14 residues long. Germline V gene data show CDR1 as MDHEN and CDR2 as SYDVKM. This chain's CDR3 is CASSLNAGVYEQYF. The CDR3 DNA follows: TGTGCCAGCAGTTTAAATGCGGGAGTTTACGAGCAGTACTTC.

The chain combines TRBV28 with TRBJ1-5, with a weak D call TRBD1 (5 bases). This CDR3 region has 14 residues. The V gene lost 10 bases and the J gene lost 6 bases, with 19 bases spanning the gap. The germline V gene encodes CDR1 MDHEN and CDR2 SYDVKM. The chain's CDR3 is CATRFRGFGQPQHF. The CDR3 coding sequence is TGTGCCACCAGATTCCGGGGGTTCGGTCAGCCCCAGCATTTT.

As regards this clone: This sample also contains other DNA sequences that code for the same CDR3. The chain uses TRBV19 and TRBJ2-7, with 9 bases aligning to TRBD1. The length of the CDR3 is 14 residues. CDR1 and CDR2 (germline): LNHDA, SQIVND (reference sequence). V lost 1 base to trimming and J lost 3 bases; unmatched junction nucleotides: 1. CDR3 nucleotide sequence: TGTGCCAGTAGTATAGGGACAGGGGTCTACGAGCAGTACTTC. Encoded protein: CASSIGTGVYEQYF.